A selection of T cell receptor beta chains follows, all from one sample in a study of patients and donors after allogeneic stem cell transplantation. TCRdb re-derived calls from the RT-PCR reads in MiXCR, one entry per CDR3 protein. The sample includes 84,000 or so distinct CDR3 sequences, around 46% of them seen just once. The sample taken for sequencing was blood, either unsorted or a sorted T cell fraction (not recorded which). The receptors shown here come from a human donor who was either an allogeneic HSCT recipient or a stem cell or donor lymphocyte infusion donor (not recorded which). It is not recorded whose cells these are; they may come from a transplant donor. Each CDR3 is given without its conserved first and last residue. D genes are given only for firm matches.

D gene | CDR3 length | V gene | CDR3 protein
. | 13 | TRBV27 | ASRQMGGWSYEQY
. | 12 | TRBV27 | ASSRSKKNYGYT
TRBD1 | 11 | TRBV5-1 | ATRQGFPDTQY
TRBD1 | 12 | TRBV12-3/TRBV12-4 | ASSLGQGAFGYT
TRBD1 | 14 | TRBV12-3/TRBV12-4 | ASTHGDRLWGDTQY
. | 13 | TRBV7-6 | ASSLGGRVGNTIY
. | 13 | TRBV5-6 | ASSLVGTPNTEAF
. | 14 | TRBV7-6 | ASSSGGGVTTDTQY
TRBD2 | 13 | TRBV29-1 | SVEDPTSGDYEQY
TRBD1 | 14 | TRBV28 | ASRRPHGTGVPEAF